The 23 T cell receptor beta chains listed next were all sequenced from one sample in a study of OX40 agonist ivuxolimab in advanced cancers. Libraries were prepared by immunoSEQ multiplex PCR; TCRdb keeps only in-frame clonotypes and omits some of them. The sample lists approximately 74,000 clones, 90% seen once, with approximately 10% in the top ten. The sample here was CD4+ or CD8+ T cells sorted from blood, taken in a trial of the OX40 agonist ivuxolimab. The receptors here all came from an adult with an advanced solid tumor such as melanoma, head and neck, liver or kidney cancer.

This rearrangement joins TRBV5-1 to TRBJ1-1, with 7 bases aligning to TRBD1. The V gene end was trimmed by 5 bases and the J gene end by 0 bases; junction bases not matched to a gene: 13. The CDR3 extends over 17 amino acids. Looked up from germline, CDR1 is SGHRS and CDR2 is YFSETQ. CDR3 in DNA: TGCGCCAGCAGACCTCTGGGCAGGGGGAAAATGAACACTGAAGCTTTCTTT. Translated: CASRPLGRGKMNTEAFF.

The V and J genes are TRBV7-8 and TRBJ2-6, with 8 positions matching TRBD1. V gave up 5 bases and J gave up 3 bases; unmatched junction bases: 3. This CDR3 is 15 amino acids long. Germline CDR1 reads SGHVS; CDR2 reads FQNEAQ. CDR3 protein: CASSARGLGANVLTF. The CDR3 region has the DNA TGTGCCAGCAGCGCCAGGGGGCTTGGGGCCAACGTCCTGACTTTC.

Of note for this clone: Different DNA sequences within this sample yield the same CDR3. J is TRBJ2-1 and V is TRBV5-6, with 7 bases lining up with TRBD2. CDR1 is SGHDT, CDR2 YYEEEE, per germline. The CDR3 covers 12 residues. V shed 0 bases, J shed 9 bases, and the junction held 0 bases outside the gene matches. The CDR3 spells CASSLAGGEQFF. In DNA form, the CDR3 reads TGTGCCAGCAGCTTGGCGGGAGGTGAGCAGTTCTTC. Full variable domain (remainder filled in from reference TRBV5-6 and TRBJ2-1): DAGVTQSPTHLIKTRGQQVTLRCSPKSGHDTVSWYQQALGQGPQFIFQYYEEEERQRGNFPDRFSGHQFPNYSSELNVNALLLGDSALYLCASSLAGGEQFFGPGTRLTVL.

The gene calls are TRBV4-1 and TRBJ2-1, with TRBD2 as a possible D gene (6 bases). The V gene lost 1 base and the J gene lost 0 bases, with 10 bases spanning the gap. The germline V gene encodes CDR1 MGHRA and CDR2 YSYEKL. This CDR3 has 16 residues. The CDR3 region has the DNA TGCGCCAGCAGCCAAGTTGGGAGGAGCTCCTACAATGAGCAGTTCTTC. This gives the protein CASSQVGRSSYNEQFF.

This clone was counted a single time. This rearrangement joins TRBV29-1 to TRBJ2-6; D is perhaps TRBD2 (6 bases). Germline CDR1 reads SQVTM; CDR2 reads ANQGSEA. This CDR3 spans 17 amino acids. The V and J ends lost 4 bases and 0 bases respectively, with 16 bases between them. CDR3 bases: TGCAGCGTTGTAAGCGGGTGGGGGATCTCTGGGGCCAACGTCCTGACTTTC. Protein: CSVVSGWGISGANVLTF.

The genes are TRBV4-1 and TRBJ2-4, with D possibly matching TRBD1 (6 bases). This CDR3 is 15 amino acids long. Germline loops: CDR1 MGHRA, CDR2 YSYEKL. V was clipped by 2 bases and J by 7 bases, with 15 bases between them. For the CDR3, the DNA is TGCGCCAGCAGCCAACTTCAAGGACAGACGAACATTCAGTACTTC. Translation: CASSQLQGQTNIQYF.

The V gene is TRBV4-3, the J gene TRBJ2-7; 8 nucleotides line up with TRBD2. Germline CDR1 and CDR2: LGHNA and YSLEER. Trimming took 1 base from V and 1 from J; bases not matched to a gene: 6. CDR3 size: 16 residues. As DNA, the CDR3 is TGCGCCAGCAGCCAAGCGGGACCTAGCGGGTCCTACGAGCAGTACTTC. Translated, it gives CASSQAGPSGSYEQYF.

CDR3 sequence: CSARDLGQQFF. The CDR3 DNA follows: TGCAGTGCTAGAGATCTGGGACAGCAGTTCTTC. The rearrangement uses TRBV20-1 and TRBJ2-1, with D perhaps given as TRBD1 or TRBD2 (5 bases each). V was cut by 0 bases and J by 11 bases, with 8 bases left in between. CDR3 length equals 11 residues. Germline CDR1 and CDR2: DFQATT and SNEGSKA (reference sequence).

The chain employs TRBV18 and TRBJ2-3, with D perhaps TRBD1 (7 bases). V gave up 1 base and J gave up 2 bases, with 16 bases separating them. This CDR3 spans 17 amino acids. In germline, CDR1 is KGHSH, CDR2 LQKENI. CDR3 residues: CASSPQPGGLPTDTQYF. CDR3 DNA: TGTGCCAGCTCACCACAACCAGGGGGACTTCCCACAGATACGCAGTATTTT.

V usage is TRBV7-9 and J usage is TRBJ2-5, with TRBD2 matching over 10 bases. Germline V gene sequence: CDR1 SEHNR, CDR2 FQNEAQ (reference sequence). Trimming at V came to 5 bases and at J to 2 bases, leaving 8 bases not matched to a gene. The CDR3 consists of 16 residues. The DNA for the CDR3 is TGTGCCAGCAGCCCCTGGGTAGCGGGAGGACAAGAGACCCAGTACTTC. The encoded protein is CASSPWVAGGQETQYF.

The V gene is TRBV18, the J gene TRBJ2-7; the D is unclear. The CDR3 is made up of 13 amino acids. From germline, CDR1 is KGHSH and CDR2 LQKENI. V was pared by 2 bases and J by 3 bases, with 8 bases between. The CDR3 DNA follows: TGTGCCAGCTCACCAGGGGTTAACTACGAGCAGTACTTC. Translating it yields CASSPGVNYEQYF.

This sequence joins TRBV5-5 and TRBJ2-5; 8 bases are a match to TRBD1. There are 15 residues in the CDR3. Germline lookup yields CDR1 SGHKS and CDR2 YYEKEE (reference sequence). V was clipped by 4 bases and J by 3 bases; unmatched bases: 8. CDR3 sequence (DNA): TGTGCCAGCAGCCCTACTGACAGGGGCGAAGAGACCCAGTACTTC. Amino acids: CASSPTDRGEETQYF. Full variable domain (missing parts from reference TRBV5-5 and TRBJ2-5): DAGVTQSPTHLIKTRGQQVTLRCSPISGHKSVSWYQQVLGQGPQFIFQYYEKEERGRGNFPDRFSARQFPNYSSELNVNALLLGDSALYLCASSPTDRGEETQYFGPGTRLLVL.

This chain joins TRBV18 and TRBJ2-3; weak D call: TRBD1 (5 bases). CDR1 and CDR2 (germline): KGHSH, LQKENI. Trimming removed 3 bases at V and 3 bases at J, with 10 bases between. This CDR3 is built from 14 residues. The CDR3 DNA reads TGTGCCAGCTCACCTCCGAACAGGACAGATACGCAGTATTTT. Amino acid sequence: CASSPPNRTDTQYF.

This chain joins TRBV18 and TRBJ2-1; 9 positions match TRBD1. The V gene's germline CDR1 is KGHSH and CDR2 LQKENI. V shed 5 bases, J shed 8 bases, and the junction held 7 bases outside the gene matches. The CDR3 runs 14 residues. The CDR3 loop reads CASSADRGWDEQFF. Here the CDR3 DNA reads TGTGCCAGCTCAGCAGACAGGGGGTGGGATGAGCAGTTCTTC. Full variable domain (missing parts from reference TRBV18 and TRBJ2-1): NAGVMQNPRHLVRRRGQEARLRCSPMKGHSHVYWYRQLPEEGLKFMVYLQKENIIDESGMPKERFSAEFPKEGPSILRIQQVVRGDSAAYFCASSADRGWDEQFFGPGTRLTVL.

This clone was observed a handful of times. The gene calls are TRBV7-3 and TRBJ1-1; D might be TRBD1 (6 bases). This CDR3 comprises 13 residues. Germline V gene lookup returns CDR1 SGHTA and CDR2 FQGTGA. Trimming shortened V by 5 bases and J by 1 base, and 8 bases separated the two germline ends. The CDR3 region is CASSRQENTEAFF. CDR3 nucleotides: TGTGCCAGCAGCAGACAGGAGAACACTGAAGCTTTCTTT.

V gene TRBV6-5 combines with J gene TRBJ2-7; unclear D gene. Trimming left V 5 bases short and J 4 bases short, with 6 bases between. CDR1 and CDR2 (germline): MNHEY, SVGAGI. CDR3 size: 11 residues. The CDR3: CASSQTYEQYF. CDR3 sequence (DNA): TGTGCCAGCAGTCAAACATACGAGCAGTACTTC.

The chain combines TRBV7-9 with TRBJ2-1; 7 bases align to TRBD2. V shed 5 bases and J 7 bases; nucleotides not matched to a gene: 11. This CDR3 spans 15 amino acids. Germline V gene data show CDR1 as SEHNR and CDR2 as FQNEAQ (reference sequence). The CDR3 loop is CASSPGGNAYNEQFF. The CDR3 DNA sequence: TGTGCCAGCAGCCCCGGGGGGAATGCATATAATGAGCAGTTCTTC.

This clone was recorded once. V usage is TRBV28 and J usage is TRBJ2-2; D is uncertain. Germline V gene data show CDR1 as MDHEN and CDR2 as SYDVKM. The CDR3 is 13 amino acids. Trimming cost V 8 bases and J 2 bases, with 9 bases left between them. CDR3 nucleotide sequence: TGTGCCAGCCTGGCCGTAAACACCGGGGAGCTGTTTTTT. Translation gives CASLAVNTGELFF.

The chain is built from TRBV5-6 and TRBJ2-6; the D is unclear. The CDR3 is 16 residues long. Germline V gene data show CDR1 as SGHDT and CDR2 as YYEEEE. Trimming cost V 1 base and J 2 bases, with 10 bases left between them. This CDR3 is CASSLSLLAGANVLTF. The CDR3 nucleotides read TGTGCCAGCAGCTTGTCCCTATTAGCTGGGGCCAACGTCCTGACTTTC.

In this sample, this clone turned up once. V and J are TRBV25-1 and TRBJ2-1; 8 bases fit TRBD2. V trimming: 9 bases; J trimming: 0 bases; junction bases outside the gene matches: 1. Germline assignment: CDR1 MGHDK and CDR2 SYGVNS. The CDR3 extends over 13 amino acids. CDR3 protein: CASSGTSYNEQFF. Here the CDR3 DNA reads TGTGCCAGTAGCGGGACCTCCTACAATGAGCAGTTCTTC.

V is TRBV7-2 and J is TRBJ2-1; a possible D gene is TRBD2 (6 bases). Germline lookup yields CDR1 SGHTA and CDR2 FQGNSA. The CDR3 extends over 14 amino acids. V was shortened by 5 bases and J by 9 bases, with 17 bases between the two germline ends. The CDR3 DNA sequence: TGTGCCAGCAGCCAGCCAGGTGGGAGGTCTGAGCAGTTCTTC. This gives the protein CASSQPGGRSEQFF.

The V call is TRBV15, the J call TRBJ2-3; 7 bases line up with TRBD2. The CDR3 consists of 14 residues. Germline-derived CDR1 and CDR2 are LNHNV and YYDKDF (reference sequence). Trimming at V came to 8 bases and at J to 2 bases, leaving 7 bases not matched to a gene. The CDR3 reads CATGAGELTDTQYF. The CDR3 nucleotides read TGTGCCACCGGGGCGGGAGAACTCACAGATACGCAGTATTTT.

Worth noting for this clone: Its ends do not fully match the called genes, so a read error is possible. The chain has TRBV5-1 and TRBJ2-5; D not resolved. This CDR3 contains 12 residues. Germline V CDR1 and CDR2: SGHRS, YFSETQ. The CDR3 bases are TGCACCAGCAGCTTGCCCCAAGAGACCCAGTACTTC. Translating it yields CTSSLPQETQYF.